Only a few counts were recorded for the clone carrying this T cell receptor beta chain. Its matching antigen is unknown. V was clipped by 2 bases and J by 4 bases; unmatched bases: 4. The germline V gene encodes CDR1 SEHNR and CDR2 FQNEAQ (reference sequence). This CDR3 has 14 residues. These data belong to a study of cytomegalovirus exposure and HLA in healthy donors. With 60 Vbeta and 13 Jbeta primers, the PCR was carried out. The protocol was immunoSEQ multiplex PCR, while the TCRdb copy is restricted to in-frame clones and leaves out a portion. This repertoire shows about 79,000 clones, 67% found once; its top ten account for about 6.9%. The study, taken as a whole, reports: A link between a missense DCLRE1C variant and TCR beta V- and J-gene trimming emerged from a later analysis. The study assumed roughly uniform donor sequencing depth for presence/absence analyses. Later on, an analysis showed TCR association rates differing by HLA locus, with DRB1 the most and HLA-C the fewest. Judged likely to be a sequencing artifact was a cluster of highly shared sequence variants.

The specimen sequenced was PBMCs. The chain has TRBV7-9 and TRBJ2-5; 7 bases agree with TRBD2. The clonotype was recovered from a woman aged 45-59 years in good health and CMV-seropositive. The DNA of the CDR3 is TGTGCCAGCAGCTTAAGGGAGGGAGGAGAGACCCAGTACTTC. Its translation is CASSLREGGETQYF.